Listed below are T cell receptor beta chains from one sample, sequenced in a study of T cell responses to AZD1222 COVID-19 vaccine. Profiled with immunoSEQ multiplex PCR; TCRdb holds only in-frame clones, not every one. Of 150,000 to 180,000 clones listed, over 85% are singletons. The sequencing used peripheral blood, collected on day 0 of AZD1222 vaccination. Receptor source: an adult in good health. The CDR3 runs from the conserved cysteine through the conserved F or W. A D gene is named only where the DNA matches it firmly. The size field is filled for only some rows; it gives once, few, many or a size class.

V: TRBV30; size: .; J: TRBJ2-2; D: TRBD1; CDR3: CAWKSGQAFAGELFF; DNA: TGTGCCTGGAAGTCGGGACAGGCTTTCGCCGGGGAGCTGTTTTTT
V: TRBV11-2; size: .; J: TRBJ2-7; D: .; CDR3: CASSFLPGAYEQYF; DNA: TGTGCCAGCAGCTTCCTCCCGGGAGCCTACGAGCAGTACTTC
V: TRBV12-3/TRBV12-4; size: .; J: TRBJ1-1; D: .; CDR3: CASSFPGRVEAFF; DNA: TGTGCCAGCAGTTTCCCCGGAAGGGTGGAAGCTTTCTTT
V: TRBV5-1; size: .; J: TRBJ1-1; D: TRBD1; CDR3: CASIQWDTGEAFF; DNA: TGCGCCAGCATCCAATGGGACACAGGGGAGGCTTTCTTT
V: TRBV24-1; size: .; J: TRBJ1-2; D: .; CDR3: CATSDSDSSTGKRGYTF; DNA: TGTGCCACCAGTGATTCGGACAGCAGTACCGGCAAGAGGGGCTACACCTTC
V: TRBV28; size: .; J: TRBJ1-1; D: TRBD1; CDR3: CASSTGATEAFF; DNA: TGTGCCAGCAGTACAGGGGCTACTGAAGCTTTCTTT
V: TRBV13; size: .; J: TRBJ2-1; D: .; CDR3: CASSPAGDNEQFF; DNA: TGTGCCAGCAGCCCCGCCGGGGACAATGAGCAGTTCTTC
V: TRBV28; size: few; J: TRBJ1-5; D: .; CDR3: CASSLFYQPQHF; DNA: TGTGCCAGCAGTCTATTTTATCAGCCCCAGCATTTT
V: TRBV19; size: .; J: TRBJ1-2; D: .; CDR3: CASSLQQGSRYGYTF; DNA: TGTGCCAGTAGCTTACAGCAGGGGAGTCGCTATGGCTACACCTTC
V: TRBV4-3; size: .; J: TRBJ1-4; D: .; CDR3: CASSQETSTEKLFF; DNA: TGCGCCAGCAGCCAAGAGACCAGTACCGAAAAACTGTTTTTT
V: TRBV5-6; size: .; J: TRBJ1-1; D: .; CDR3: CASSRPREGYTEAFF; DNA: TGTGCCAGCAGCCGACCGCGGGAGGGGTACACTGAAGCTTTCTTT
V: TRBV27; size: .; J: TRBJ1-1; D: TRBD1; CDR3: CASSLSRQGAGITEAFF; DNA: TGTGCCAGCAGTTTATCCCGACAGGGGGCAGGGATCACTGAAGCTTTCTTT
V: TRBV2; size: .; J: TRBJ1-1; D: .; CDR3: CASRRGGVVTEAFF; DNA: TGTGCCAGCAGGCGAGGGGGGGTAGTCACTGAAGCTTTCTTT
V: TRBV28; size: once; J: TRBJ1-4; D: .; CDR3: CASSLWDHNEKLFF; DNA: TGTGCCAGCAGTTTATGGGACCATAATGAAAAACTGTTTTTT
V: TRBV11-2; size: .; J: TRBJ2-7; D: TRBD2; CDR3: CASSHGLASSYEQYF; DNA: TGTGCCAGCAGCCACGGACTAGCGAGTTCCTACGAGCAGTACTTC
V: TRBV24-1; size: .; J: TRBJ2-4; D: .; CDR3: CATSETGENIQYF; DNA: TGTGCCACCAGTGAAACGGGGGAGAACATTCAGTACTTC
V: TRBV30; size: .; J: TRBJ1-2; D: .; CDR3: CAWSVGAFNYGYTF; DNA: TGTGCCTGGAGTGTGGGGGCCTTTAACTATGGCTACACCTTC
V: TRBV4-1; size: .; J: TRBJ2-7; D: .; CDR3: CASSQVGAEQYF; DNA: TGCGCCAGCAGCCAAGTAGGGGCTGAGCAGTACTTC
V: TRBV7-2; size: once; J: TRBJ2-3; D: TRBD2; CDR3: CASSLLWTSGRRGQYF; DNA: TGTGCCAGCAGCTTATTGTGGACTAGCGGGAGGCGGGGGCAGTATTTT
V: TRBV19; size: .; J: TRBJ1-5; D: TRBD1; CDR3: CASSIGQGALGRQPQHF; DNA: TGTGCCAGTAGTATAGGGCAGGGGGCCTTAGGGAGGCAGCCCCAGCATTTT
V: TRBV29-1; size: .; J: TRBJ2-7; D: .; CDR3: CSVGVGGYEQYF; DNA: TGCAGCGTGGGGGTAGGGGGCTACGAGCAGTACTTC
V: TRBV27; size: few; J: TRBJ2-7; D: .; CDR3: CASSFGSNEQYF; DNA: TGTGCCAGCAGTTTTGGGTCAAACGAGCAGTACTTC
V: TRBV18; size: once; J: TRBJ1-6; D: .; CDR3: CASSPGGEKFSPLHF; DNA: TGTGCCAGCTCACCAGGGGGGGAAAAATTCTCACCCCTCCACTTT
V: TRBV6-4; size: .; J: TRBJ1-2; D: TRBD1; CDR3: CASSAGTDYGYTF; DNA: TGTGCCAGCAGTGCAGGGACAGATTATGGCTACACCTTC
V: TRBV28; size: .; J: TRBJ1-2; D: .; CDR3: CASRKGGALHGYTF; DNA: TGTGCCAGCAGGAAGGGGGGGGCTCTCCATGGCTACACCTTC
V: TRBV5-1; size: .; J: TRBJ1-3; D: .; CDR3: CASSLELGAGGNTIYF; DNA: TGCGCCAGCAGCTTGGAATTGGGGGCCGGTGGAAACACCATATATTTT
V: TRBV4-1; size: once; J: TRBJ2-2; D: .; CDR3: CASSHPVGQYTGELFF; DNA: TGCGCCAGCAGCCATCCGGTCGGGCAGTACACCGGGGAGCTGTTTTTT
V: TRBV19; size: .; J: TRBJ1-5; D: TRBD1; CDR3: CASSTGGEFNQPQHF; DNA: TGTGCCAGTAGTACAGGGGGCGAGTTTAATCAGCCCCAGCATTTT
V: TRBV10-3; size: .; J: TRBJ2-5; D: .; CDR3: CAISAYLETQYF; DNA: TGTGCCATCAGTGCCTACCTGGAGACCCAGTACTTC
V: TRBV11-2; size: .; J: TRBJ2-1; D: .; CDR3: CASSLVGEWANEQFF; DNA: TGTGCCAGCAGCTTAGTAGGAGAATGGGCCAATGAGCAGTTCTTC
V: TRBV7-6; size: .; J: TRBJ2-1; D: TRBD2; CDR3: CASSRPTSGGAYNEQFF; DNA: TGTGCCAGCAGCCGCCCTACTAGCGGGGGGGCCTACAATGAGCAGTTCTTC
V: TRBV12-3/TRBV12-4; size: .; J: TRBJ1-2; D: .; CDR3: CASRSTGFSGYTF; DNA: TGTGCCAGCAGGTCCACAGGGTTCTCTGGCTACACCTTC
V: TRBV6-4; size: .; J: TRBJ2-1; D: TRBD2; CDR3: CASSDSSLAGTISYNEQFF; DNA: TGTGCCAGCAGTGACTCAAGTCTAGCGGGTACAATCTCCTACAATGAGCAGTTCTTC
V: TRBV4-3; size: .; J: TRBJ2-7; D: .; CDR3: CASSQDLAEDEQYF; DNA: TGCGCCAGCAGCCAAGATTTAGCAGAAGACGAGCAGTACTTC
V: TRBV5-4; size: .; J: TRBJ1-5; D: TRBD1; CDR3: CASSSDRDQPQHF; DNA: TGTGCCAGCAGCTCGGACAGGGATCAGCCCCAGCATTTT
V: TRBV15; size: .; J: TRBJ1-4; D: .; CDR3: CATRPERTENEKLFF; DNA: TGTGCCACCAGACCGGAGAGAACAGAGAATGAAAAACTGTTTTTT
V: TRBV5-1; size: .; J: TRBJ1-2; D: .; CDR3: CASSFEDRNYHF; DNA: TGCGCCAGCAGCTTTGAAGACAGAAACTACCACTTC
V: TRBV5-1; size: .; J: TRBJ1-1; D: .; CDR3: CASSPGWSTEAFF; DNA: TGCGCCAGCAGCCCCGGATGGTCCACTGAAGCTTTCTTT
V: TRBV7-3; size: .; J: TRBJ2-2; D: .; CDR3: CASSRQSGIKTGELFF; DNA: TGTGCCAGCAGCCGACAATCCGGGATTAAAACCGGGGAGCTGTTTTTT
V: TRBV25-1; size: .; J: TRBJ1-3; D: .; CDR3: CASGADRGNTIYF; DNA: TGTGCCAGTGGGGCGGATCGCGGAAACACCATATATTTT
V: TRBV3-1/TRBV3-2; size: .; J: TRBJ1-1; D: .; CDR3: CASSHRGVNTEAFF; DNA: TGTGCCAGCAGCCACCGGGGAGTGAACACTGAAGCTTTCTTT
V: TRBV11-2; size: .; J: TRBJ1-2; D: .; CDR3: CASSTGLYGYTF; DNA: TGTGCCAGCAGCACGGGGCTCTATGGCTACACCTTC
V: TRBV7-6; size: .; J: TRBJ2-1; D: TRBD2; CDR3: CASSLGPSGKSSYNEQFF; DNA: TGTGCCAGCAGCTTAGGACCTAGCGGGAAAAGCTCCTACAATGAGCAGTTCTTC
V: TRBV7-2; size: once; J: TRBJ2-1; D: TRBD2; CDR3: CASSLGLAGYNEQFF; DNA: TGTGCCAGCAGCTTAGGACTAGCGGGATACAATGAGCAGTTCTTC
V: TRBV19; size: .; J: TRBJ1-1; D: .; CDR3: CASSIGRGGDTEAFF; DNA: TGTGCCAGTAGTATAGGGAGGGGAGGGGACACTGAAGCTTTCTTT
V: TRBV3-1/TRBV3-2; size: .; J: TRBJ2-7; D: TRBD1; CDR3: CASSQETRRDREYEQYF; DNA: TGTGCCAGCAGCCAAGAGACACGGCGGGACAGGGAATACGAGCAGTACTTC
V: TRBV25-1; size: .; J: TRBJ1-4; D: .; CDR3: CASSEWGQNEKLFF; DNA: TGTGCCAGCAGTGAATGGGGGCAGAATGAAAAACTGTTTTTT
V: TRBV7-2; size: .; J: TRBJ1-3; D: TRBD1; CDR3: CASSSHRGGSRNTIYF; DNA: TGTGCCAGCAGCTCCCACAGGGGTGGCTCTAGAAACACCATATATTTT
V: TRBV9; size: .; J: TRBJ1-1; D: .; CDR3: CASSAVSLGIVNMNTEAFF; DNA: TGTGCCAGCAGCGCGGTCTCACTCGGAATTGTTAATATGAACACTGAAGCTTTCTTT